This T cell receptor (beta chain) stems from a study of identical twins. General study results and limits: The models systematically underestimated how much out-of-frame TCR alpha was shared in monozygotic twins.

The CDR3 totals 13 residues. CDR1 is SGHVS and CDR2 is FQNEAQ in the germline V gene. A single record per CDR3 protein comes from TCRdb applying MiXCR to the 5' RACE reads. The data contain roughly 720,000 distinct CDR3 sequences, around a sixth of them singletons. Turning to this clonotype: Its antigen is undetermined. One end of the junction is discordant with germline, which a read error may explain.

These data also formed part of another study, on T cells expressing NK-cell markers. That source adds: CD3+CD56+NKG2C+, CD3+CD56+NKG2C- and CD3+CD56-NKG2C+ T cells, once sorted, supplied the TCR beta repertoires. Seven donors tested HCMV-seropositive and one tested seronegative among the eight sequenced. Whether expanded NKG2C+ T cell clones were HCMV-specific remained unclear.

J is TRBJ1-1 and V is TRBV7-8, with D possibly TRBD1 on 5 matching bases. This receptor was identified in a woman in her late teens or twenties in good health. The source material was PBMCs. In DNA form, the CDR3 reads TGTGCCAGCAGCACTCGGGACGGGACGAAGCGCGGCTTT. This translates into CASSTRDGTKRGF.